This note documents a single TCR beta chain sequence. This clone occurred a few times. Its specific antigen is unknown. Qualities for individual bases were not recorded, and no much larger clone is one base off. All of the isolated RNA was reverse transcribed with the High Capacity cDNA Reverse Transcription Kit, so expressed TCRB transcripts were sequenced. Deep immunoSEQ sequencing was applied to naive, central memory and regulatory T cell samples, giving an average of approximately 3.8 million total reads per sample. Sorted cells were lysed in RLT buffer, and RNA was extracted using DNase-treated RNeasy Micro or Mini kits according to cell number. To prevent cross-contamination, every cell subset was processed on its own, while patient and healthy donor samples were processed together. Using the immunoSEQ multiplex PCR, TCRB sequences were amplified from cDNA into 87-bp fragments spanning the CDR3 region. Sequencing of the amplicons was done on the Illumina HiSeq platform. Under the source paper's analysis protocol: PCR bias was computationally corrected using synthetic template baselines, reads within Hamming distance 2 were collapsed, and singletons that could not be merged were discarded. By aligning reads against IMGT, V, D and J genes, CDR3 length, and insertions or deletions at six rearrangement sites were assigned. Within each subset, clonotype counts were normalized to sorted cell number, and only after that were true diversity and Gini coefficients computed with the tcR R package. Repertoire sharing was quantified using the overlap coefficient calculated on TCRB nucleotide sequences. Out-of-frame TCRB sequences from naive cells were analyzed to stand in for the pre-selection repertoire. The table comes from immuneACCESS by way of TCRdb, which keeps in-frame sequences with V and J called. Part of the clones is missing from these tables; in studies checked, under half for an unresolved V gene and the rest for unknown reasons. V, J and clone size are taken as reported in that table, and D and trimming were inferred from the DNA itself. Recorded for this sample are roughly 380,000 clones; 15% to 20% of them occurred a single time. In total, the top ten clones hold under 0.05% of the sample.

Each donor gave one peripheral blood draw, averaging roughly 0.11 L, which was collected into heparinised tubes. A BD FACSAria II and a panel including CD45RO, CCR7, CD25, CD127, CD95 and CD27 were used to sort naive, central memory, regulatory and stem cell-like memory CD4+ T cells. Purity was above 95% for every sorted population. PBMCs were isolated immediately by Lymphoprep density gradient centrifugation and stained directly without culture. To minimize batch effects, samples were stained and sorted in pairs, one healthy donor with one patient per experiment. CDR1 SGHKS and CDR2 YYEKEE are derived from the germline V gene (reference sequence). The CDR3 covers 14 residues, taking in both the cysteine and the phenylalanine. Only CDR3 DNA remains: 42 bases, in frame from the first base. V loses 0 bases at its end and J loses 6 bases; junction bases beyond the gene matches: 2. This sample was taken from a study of beta chain features in type 1 diabetes (dated by TCRdb to 2016 to 2018). In terms of the full investigation: Mean age, gender distribution, total cell number and subset yield were not different between patients and healthy donors. A total of approximately 99,000,000 sorted cells were examined across all samples, and RNA yield correlated strongly with the number of cells per subset. In the study, TCRB repertoires of sorted circulating CD4+ T cell subsets from recently diagnosed type 1 diabetes patients were compared with those of matched healthy donors. Naive and central memory subsets were obtained from all 30 or so donors, but regulatory and stem cell-like memory subsets were isolated from only 8 patients and roughly eight healthy donors. Points the paper makes about the study in general: At VDJ recombination sites, patients with type 1 diabetes made fewer insertions and deleted more nucleotides, a pattern implying thymic rearrangement abnormalities. Because the HLA sub-analyses included only small numbers of individuals, any influence of HLA type on TCRB rearrangement was left unresolved. Because cDNA was sequenced instead of genomic DNA, highly expressing activated cells could be over-represented, though the groups showed no difference in activation or CD3 levels. A moderate but significant shortening of TCRB CDR3 length was observed in type 1 diabetes patients in all four CD4+ subsets. PCR may preferentially amplify shorter templates, but because patient and control samples were amplified and corrected together, any resulting skew would affect both groups equally. Naive, central memory and regulatory TCRB repertoires appeared to be more similar among patients than among healthy donors.

The chain couples TRBV5-5 to TRBJ2-4; 8 bases in the junction line up with TRBD2. Specimen: naive CD4+ T cells from blood. According to the study, the label for this sample's cell subset or site signals: true naive CD4+ T cells. This TCR came from a woman aged 18-30 years in good health. The DNA sequence reads TGTGCCAGCAGCTTGGGACTAGCGACAAACATTCAGTACTTC. Protein translation: CASSLGLATNIQYF.